The 14 T cell receptor beta chains listed next were all sequenced from one sample in a study of blood T cell repertoires in COVID-19. Assay: immunoSEQ multiplex PCR; the TCRdb copy retains only in-frame clones and omits some. This table holds about 82,000 clones, 75% to 85% found once. The sample consisted of peripheral blood. Receptors were obtained from a man aged 55 to 70 with COVID-19, enrolled during active disease.

This clone was observed once. The gene calls are TRBV5-4 and TRBJ1-1; 8 bases map to TRBD1. V lost 3 bases and J lost 1; bases outside the gene matches: 14. The CDR3 is 18 amino acids. Germline V gives CDR1 SGHNT, CDR2 YYREEE (reference sequence). The CDR3 loop reads CASSSAGGRLGRNTEAFF. The CDR3, as DNA: TGTGCCAGCAGCTCTGCAGGGGGCCGACTTGGGAGGAACACTGAAGCTTTCTTT.

V and J are TRBV27 and TRBJ2-1; TRBD1 matches at 8 bases. The ends lost 5 bases at V and 2 bases at J; junction bases unmatched: 5. The CDR3 loop spans 15 amino acids. CDR1 MNHEY and CDR2 SMNVEV come from the germline V gene (reference sequence). The CDR3 reads CASSPDRDPYNEQFF. DNA of the CDR3: TGTGCCAGCAGTCCGGACAGGGATCCCTACAATGAGCAGTTCTTC.

The chain recombines TRBV2 with TRBJ1-1; TRBD1 might be the D (5 bases). Germline assignment: CDR1 SNHLY and CDR2 FYNNEI. This CDR3 region has 14 residues. V lost 3 bases and J 4 bases, leaving 12 bases between the germline ends. The DNA of the CDR3 is TGTGCCAGCAGTGAGGGACGGAGGGGCACTGAAGCTTTCTTT. It yields the protein CASSEGRRGTEAFF.

The chain couples TRBV7-2 to TRBJ2-7; D uncertain. The ends were cut back, 3 bases at V and 0 bases at J, with 6 bases in the middle. In germline, CDR1 is SGHTA, CDR2 FQGNSA. The CDR3 is made up of 13 amino acids. DNA of the CDR3: TGTGCCAGCAGCTTTCAGGTCTCCTACGAGCAGTACTTC. Translated: CASSFQVSYEQYF.

The rearrangement joins TRBV2 to TRBJ1-2; D possibly corresponds to TRBD1 (5 bases). The CDR3 has 15 amino acids. Germline lookup yields CDR1 SNHLY and CDR2 FYNNEI. The V gene lost 7 bases and the J gene lost 0 bases, with 15 bases spanning the gap. DNA for the CDR3: TGTGCCAGCACCTCAGTCCGGACATCTAACTATGGCTACACCTTC. It is translated as CASTSVRTSNYGYTF. Filled out from reference TRBV2 and TRBJ1-2, the complete variable domain reads EPEVTQTPSHQVTQMGQEVILRCVPISNHLYFYWYRQILGQKVEFLVSFYNNEISEKSEIFDDQFSVERPDGSNFTLKIRSTKLEDSAMYFCASTSVRTSNYGYTFGSGTRLTVV.

V and J are TRBV5-1 and TRBJ1-2, with TRBD1 matching 8 bases. V gave up 1 base and J gave up 0 bases; unmatched junction bases: 5. Germline V CDR1 and CDR2: SGHRS, YFSETQ. The CDR3 runs to 16 residues. Here the CDR3 DNA reads TGCGCCAGCAGCTTGAGGTCAGGGGGCTCTAACTATGGCTACACCTTC. Its translation: CASSLRSGGSNYGYTF.

This chain joins TRBV5-1 and TRBJ2-7; 8 nucleotides line up with TRBD2. CDR1 SGHRS and CDR2 YFSETQ come from the germline V gene. The CDR3 consists of 13 residues. With 5 bases clipped from V and 6 bases from J, the junction kept 7 bases outside the gene matches. The CDR3: CASSQEAGGEQYF. CDR3 DNA sequence: TGCGCCAGCAGTCAGGAGGCGGGAGGCGAGCAGTACTTC. The whole variable domain, remainder taken from reference TRBV5-1 and TRBJ2-7, is KAGVTQTPRYLIKTRGQQVTLSCSPISGHRSVSWYQQTPGQGLQFLFEYFSETQRNKGNFPGRFSGRQFSNSRSEMNVSTLELGDSALYLCASSQEAGGEQYFGPGTRLTVT.

The chain recombines TRBV2 with TRBJ1-5, with 8 bases fitting TRBD1. The V gene's germline CDR1 is SNHLY and CDR2 FYNNEI. The CDR3 is 15 residues long. Trimming removed 6 bases from V and 6 bases from J; junction bases left unmatched: 10. CDR3 loop: CASSPVTGAGQPQHF. The CDR3, as DNA: TGTGCCAGCAGCCCCGTGACAGGGGCGGGTCAGCCCCAGCATTTT.

The V call is TRBV5-4, the J call TRBJ2-3, with 14 bases matching TRBD2. This CDR3 has 16 amino acids. CDR1 and CDR2 from the germline V gene are SGHNT and YYREEE (reference sequence). The V and J ends lost 4 bases and 3 bases, in that order; junction bases with no gene match: 4. CDR3 residues: CASSAGLAGGTDTQYF. As DNA, the CDR3 is TGTGCCAGCAGCGCCGGACTAGCGGGAGGAACAGATACGCAGTATTTT.

The V call is TRBV3-1 (or the pseudogene TRBV3-2), the J call TRBJ2-3; D possibly corresponds to TRBD1 (5 bases). Germline assignment: CDR1 LGHDT and CDR2 YNNKEL (reference sequence). The length of the CDR3 is 15 residues. Trimming stripped 2 bases from V and 4 bases from J, with 13 bases between. The CDR3 bases are TGTGCCAGCAGCCAAATAGGGGCTTTTTCAGATACGCAGTATTTT. This encodes CASSQIGAFSDTQYF.

The chain has TRBV20-1 and TRBJ2-5; D is perhaps TRBD2 (5 bases). The CDR3 has 13 amino acids. Trimming left V 6 bases short and J 5 bases short, with 16 bases between. CDR1 and CDR2 from the germline V gene are DFQATT and SNEGSKA (reference sequence). In DNA form, the CDR3 reads TGCAGTGCCAGTGACACTTCGGGGGAGACCCAGTACTTC. Translating it yields CSASDTSGETQYF.

In DNA, the CDR3 is TGTGCCACCTGGACAGGGGGTTCGAATGAGCAGTTCTTC. Protein: CATWTGGSNEQFF. This sequence joins TRBV6-6 and TRBJ2-1; 10 bases are a match to TRBD1. Germline CDR1 and CDR2: MNHNY and SVGAGI (reference sequence). The CDR3 is 13 residues long. V gave up 10 bases and J gave up 7 bases; unmatched junction bases: 7.

The chain has TRBV5-4 and TRBJ2-5; D not resolved. Germline assignment: CDR1 SGHNT and CDR2 YYREEE (reference sequence). The CDR3 is 14 residues long. Deletions cut 3 bases from V and 2 bases from J, with 11 bases between. Here the CDR3 DNA reads TGTGCCAGCAGCTCTCCCGGGTCGCAAGAGACCCAGTACTTC. Translation gives CASSSPGSQETQYF.

The chain employs TRBV4-2 and TRBJ2-7; 10 bases align to TRBD1. The V gene's germline CDR1 is LGHNA and CDR2 YNFKEQ. The CDR3 spans 17 residues. The J segment lost 1 base and the V segment lost 0 bases, leaving 6 bases of the junction unmatched. The CDR3 spells CASSQEGAGQGSYEQYF. CDR3 DNA: TGTGCCAGCAGCCAAGAGGGTGCGGGACAGGGGTCCTACGAGCAGTACTTC.